This TCR beta chain came from a study of T-cell reconstitution after alpha-beta-depleted transplantation in children. General study points: Diversity of TCRbeta at day 60 was high in some patients, arising from surviving recipient T cells and thymic progenitors. Several hundred graft clones that had expanded were reportedly the source of alpha-beta T cells about two months after transplant. Diversity and T-cell counts at one year after transplant derived mostly from new T cells.

On this clonotype: The antigen remains unidentified.

This sample's TCRbeta library carried unique molecular identifier barcodes. Via MiXCR, TCRdb re-called the PCR reads, giving one row per CDR3 protein. The sample contains 600,000 to 700,000 distinct CDR3 sequences, 13% of which appear only once. The germline V gene encodes CDR1 SEHNR and CDR2 FQNEAQ (reference sequence). The CDR3 extends over 14 amino acids. V was pared by 0 bases and J by 7 bases, with 2 bases of the junction left unmatched. The chain employs TRBV7-9 and TRBJ2-1; 8 bases line up with TRBD2. The receptor comes from a girl aged 2-10 years with congenital amegakaryocytic thrombocytopenia, due to receive a stem cell transplant. The starting material was PBMCs, obtained before TCRalphabeta/CD19-depleted stem cell transplant. DNA for the CDR3: TGTGCCAGCAGCTTAGCACTAGCGGTTAATGAGCAGTTCTTC. This encodes CASSLALAVNEQFF.